This TCR beta chain was sequenced for a study of PD-L1 blockade in urothelial cancer. CDR3 length: 14 residues. Germline CDR1 is MNHNS and CDR2 is SASEGT. J gave up 7 bases and V 4 bases, and 7 bases lay outside the gene matches. This sample's time point: pretreatment peripheral blood. The assay was immunoSEQ multiplex PCR, and TCRdb's table has in-frame clones only and misses some. This table holds 43,000 or so clones, 75% to 85% found once. This clonotype was sampled from a man aged 60 to 75 with urothelial cancer. The source material was PBMCs, sampled around atezolizumab (anti-PD-L1) treatment. The V gene is TRBV6-1, the J gene TRBJ2-7; 10 bases map to TRBD1. CDR3: CASSVRQGAREQYF. CDR3 nucleotide sequence: TGTGCCAGCAGTGTCCGACAGGGGGCGCGGGAGCAGTACTTC.